This passage covers 29 T cell receptor beta chains from one sample sequenced in a study of glioma-infiltrating T cells. Amplification of TCR alpha and beta CDR3 regions from RNA used iRepertoire nested multiplex PCR. Each CDR3 protein is one row after TCRdb ran MiXCR on the multiplex PCR reads. The table shows some 150,000 distinct CDR3 sequences, with about 39% occurring only once. The sequenced material came from glioma tissue, nonneoplastic brain tissue, or PBMCs (not recorded which). These receptors were taken from a human donor with low-grade glioma or glioblastoma, undergoing nonglioma brain surgery, or in good health (not recorded which).

This clonotype was found a few times. The chain joins TRBV6-1 to TRBJ1-2; 9 bases fit TRBD1. The CDR3 has 14 amino acids. The V and J ends lost 6 bases and 6 bases, in that order; junction bases with no gene match: 8. Germline CDR1 MNHNS, CDR2 SASEGT. This CDR3 reads CASSRDRDIDGYTF. CDR3 in DNA: TGTGCCAGCAGCCGGGACAGGGATATAGATGGCTACACCTTC.

CDR3 nucleotides: TGCAGTGCCCCCACTAGCGGGATATACAATGAGCAGTTCTTC. Protein sequence: CSAPTSGIYNEQFF. The chain couples TRBV20-1 to TRBJ2-1; 10 bases align to TRBD2. Germline CDR1 DFQATT, CDR2 SNEGSKA (reference sequence). This CDR3 is built from 14 residues. V trimming: 6 bases; J trimming: 4 bases; junction bases outside the gene matches: 6.

The rearrangement links TRBV6-1 to TRBJ1-1; maybe TRBD1 (6 bases). The CDR3 extends over 15 amino acids. CDR1 and CDR2 (germline): MNHNS, SASEGT. V was clipped by 5 bases and J by 1 base, with 14 bases between them. The CDR3 DNA reads TGTGCCAGCAGTTATTTGGGGGGCTCGAACACTGAAGCTTTCTTT. It translates to CASSYLGGSNTEAFF.

The CDR3 bases are TGTGCCAGTAGTACGTCGGTACAGCCCCAGCATTTT. Its protein product is CASSTSVQPQHF. This chain links TRBV19 with TRBJ1-5; D remains unclear. V lost 4 bases and J lost 7, with 8 bases in between. The CDR3 runs to 12 residues. The germline V gene has CDR1 LNHDA and CDR2 SQIVND (reference sequence).

In this sample, this clonotype turned up many times. This sequence joins TRBV27 and TRBJ2-7; D is unclear. The CDR3 covers 11 residues. CDR1 and CDR2 (germline): MNHEY, SMNVEV (reference sequence). The V end lost 6 bases, the J end lost 5 bases, and 8 bases lay between the germline ends. The CDR3 DNA reads as TGTGCCAGCAGAAATTCTAACGAGCAGTACTTC. Its protein is CASRNSNEQYF.

In this sample, this clonotype turned up many times. This chain uses TRBV3-1 with TRBJ2-1, with D possibly being TRBD1 or TRBD2 (5 bases each). Trimming took 4 bases from V and 5 from J, leaving 12 bases between them. The germline gives CDR1 LGHDT, CDR2 YNNKEL (reference sequence). The CDR3 runs to 14 residues. CDR3 coding DNA: TGTGCCAGCAGCCGTACCGGGGCCAACAATGAGCAGTTCTTC. This sequence encodes CASSRTGANNEQFF.

On this clonotype: A clone one base away is much larger, so this may be a read error. The chain joins TRBV7-2 to TRBJ2-2; D not certain. CDR1 and CDR2 (germline): SGHTA, FQGNSA. V lost 6 bases and J lost 6, with 11 bases in between. The CDR3 sequence is 13 residues long. The CDR3 bases are TGTGCCAGCAGATTAAGATTGCCCGGGGAGCTGTTTTTT. It is translated as CASRLRLPGELFF.

The chain carries TRBV2 and TRBJ2-1; D is ambiguous. Trimming shortened V by 8 bases and J by 0 bases, and 8 bases separated the two germline ends. Germline CDR1 and CDR2: SNHLY and FYNNEI. The CDR3 consists of 13 residues. CDR3 amino acids: CASGRLSYNEQFF. In nucleotides, the CDR3 is TGTGCCAGCGGTCGGCTCTCCTACAATGAGCAGTTCTTC.

A word on this clonotype: The CDR3 ends on some other residue instead of the conserved phenylalanine or tryptophan, so this is likely a read error. The gene calls are TRBV12-3 or TRBV12-4 and TRBJ2-2; 7 nucleotides line up with TRBD1. The CDR3 contains 14 residues. The V gene end was trimmed by 6 bases and the J gene end by 6 bases; junction bases not matched to a gene: 7. The CDR3 region has the DNA TGTGCCAGCAGCCAACAGGGGACGGCCGGGGAGCTGTTTTCT. This gives the protein CASSQQGTAGELFS.

This clonotype showed up just a few times. The V gene is TRBV7-2, the J gene TRBJ1-1; D unclear. The V end was cut by 2 bases, the J end by 0 bases, with 10 bases between. The CDR3 extends over 15 amino acids. In germline, CDR1 is SGHTA, CDR2 FQGNSA. As DNA, the CDR3 is TGTGCCAGCAGCTTATCCGGGCGCATGAACACTGAAGCTTTCTTT. Its protein product is CASSLSGRMNTEAFF.

A few counts support this clonotype. This chain connects TRBV3-1 to TRBJ2-7; D is ambiguous. The CDR3 covers 15 residues. The V end lost 1 base, the J end lost 3 bases, and 13 bases lay between the germline ends. CDR1 and CDR2 (germline): LGHDT, YNNKEL (reference sequence). CDR3 sequence reads: CASSQVTLPVYEQYF. CDR3 nucleotide sequence: TGTGCCAGCAGCCAAGTAACCCTCCCTGTCTACGAGCAGTACTTC.

Only one count was recorded for this clonotype. V and J are TRBV4-2 and TRBJ2-3; 7 bases are shared with TRBD2. V shed 5 bases and J 2 bases; nucleotides not matched to a gene: 7. This CDR3 contains 15 residues. Per germline, CDR1 LGHNA and CDR2 YNFKEQ. This CDR3 reads CASSLAGVYTDTQYF. The CDR3 nucleotides read TGTGCCAGCAGCTTAGCGGGTGTATACACAGATACGCAGTATTTT.

About this clonotype: The junction departs from germline at one end; a sequencing error may be responsible. This rearrangement joins TRBV7-9 to TRBJ2-1; 8 bases align to TRBD2. The CDR3 spans 14 residues. Germline assignment: CDR1 SEHNR and CDR2 FQNEAQ (reference sequence). Here the CDR3 DNA reads TGCGCCAGCAGCCAAGGGCGGGGGGCCAATGAGAAGTTCTTC. Residues: CASSQGRGANEKFF.

In regard to this clonotype: No conserved phenylalanine or tryptophan is present at the end of the CDR3, so a read error is the likely explanation. The chain carries TRBV6-1 and TRBJ1-6; D not certain. This CDR3 contains 13 residues. Trimming cost V 8 bases and J 0 bases, with 5 bases left between them. Germline V CDR1 and CDR2: MNHNS, SASEGT. CDR3 protein: CASQDSYNSPLHY. CDR3 in DNA: TGTGCCAGCCAAGACTCCTATAATTCACCCCTCCACTAT.

The V gene is TRBV6-5, the J gene TRBJ1-1; D is unclear. In germline, CDR1 is MNHEY, CDR2 SVGAGI. The CDR3 contains 13 residues. The V end lost 7 bases, the J end lost 5 bases, and 14 bases lay between the germline ends. The CDR3, as DNA: TGTGCCAGCATCTCCAAGGGTTGGACTGAAGCTTTCTTT. Translated, it gives CASISKGWTEAFF.

A single count supports this clonotype. The gene calls are TRBV7-8 and TRBJ2-1; D perhaps matches TRBD2 (6 bases). V lost 5 bases to trimming and J lost 6 bases, with 17 bases between them. From germline, CDR1 is SGHVS and CDR2 FQNEAQ. There are 15 residues in the CDR3. The CDR3 loop reads CASSTNLGGFNEQFF. The CDR3 DNA follows: TGTGCCAGCAGCACGAACCTGGGGGGATTCAATGAGCAGTTCTTC.

V gene TRBV6-1 combines with J gene TRBJ2-5, with D hard to call. The CDR3 contains 13 residues. The V end was cut by 7 bases, the J end by 3 bases, with 12 bases between. Germline V gene data show CDR1 as MNHNS and CDR2 as SASEGT. Here the CDR3 DNA reads TGTGCCAGCAACGGAATGGAAAAAGAGACCCAGTACTTC. It translates to CASNGMEKETQYF.

V usage is TRBV24-1 and J usage is TRBJ2-5; possibly TRBD1 for D (6 bases). The germline V gene has CDR1 KGHDR and CDR2 SFDVKD. V lost 1 base and J 1 base, leaving 9 bases between the germline ends. The CDR3 extends over 15 amino acids. The CDR3 region is CATSDLNRVQETQYF. DNA for the CDR3: TGTGCCACCAGTGATTTAAACAGGGTCCAAGAGACCCAGTACTTC.

The V call is TRBV4-2, the J call TRBJ2-4, with 10 nucleotides matching TRBD2. Per the germline V gene, CDR1 is LGHNA and CDR2 is YNFKEQ. V dropped 0 bases and J dropped 9; count of bases not matched to a gene: 8. The CDR3 runs 16 residues. This chain's CDR3 is CASSQDGSSGSGIQYF. The CDR3 DNA reads TGTGCCAGCAGCCAAGATGGTTCTAGCGGGAGTGGCATTCAGTACTTC.

This chain connects TRBV4-1 to TRBJ2-7; tentative D call: TRBD2 (5 bases). V lost 3 bases, J lost 5 bases, and 11 bases lay in between. The CDR3 extends over 13 amino acids. Germline lookup yields CDR1 MGHRA and CDR2 YSYEKL. CDR3 coding DNA: TGCGCCAGCAGCCATCGGCTTAGCGACGAGCAGTACTTC. Translation gives CASSHRLSDEQYF.

This clonotype was seen just once. CDR3 nucleotide sequence: TGTGCCAGCAGCCCTTTCCAGGGGGTTAACTATGGCTACACCTTC. This codes for CASSPFQGVNYGYTF. V and J are TRBV3-1 and TRBJ1-2; 7 nucleotides line up with TRBD1. V was clipped by 4 bases and J by 1 base; unmatched bases: 6. The CDR3 loop spans 15 amino acids. Germline CDR1 is LGHDT and CDR2 is YNNKEL (reference sequence).

This chain uses TRBV28 with TRBJ2-7; D gene uncertain. Deletions cut 8 bases from V and 7 bases from J, with 15 bases between. There are 12 residues in the CDR3. CDR1 is MDHEN and CDR2 is SYDVKM in the germline V gene. The CDR3 DNA reads as TGTGCCAGCTCCCTTGAGAATCGGGAGCAGTACTTC. Amino acids: CASSLENREQYF.

There are a few counts of this clonotype. The chain couples TRBV10-3 to TRBJ2-7; maybe TRBD1 (6 bases). V was trimmed by 6 bases and J by 5 bases, leaving 20 bases between them. The CDR3 is made up of 15 amino acids. CDR1 is ENHRY, CDR2 SYGVKD, per germline. In DNA, the CDR3 is TGTGCCATCAGGGATGGAGCCGGGCCAGGGGACGAGCAGTACTTC. Amino acid sequence: CAIRDGAGPGDEQYF.

CDR3 loop: CAIALAGGKDTQYF. Written as DNA, the CDR3 is TGTGCCATCGCGTTAGCGGGAGGGAAGGATACGCAGTATTTT. The chain joins TRBV10-3 to TRBJ2-3, with 11 bases identical to TRBD2. CDR1 and CDR2 from the germline V gene are ENHRY and SYGVKD. V lost 8 bases, J lost 6 bases, and 7 bases stayed unmatched. This CDR3 contains 14 residues.

This clonotype occurred a few times. The chain recombines TRBV6-2 or TRBV6-3 with TRBJ1-3, with 7 bases that match TRBD1. In germline, CDR1 is MNHEY, CDR2 SVGEGT. The CDR3 runs 14 residues. V lost 2 bases and J lost 4; bases outside the gene matches: 2. The CDR3 DNA follows: TGTGCCAGCAGTTACCGGGACAGCGGAAACACCATATATTTT. As protein: CASSYRDSGNTIYF.

V gene TRBV2 combines with J gene TRBJ2-5; D unresolved. V was cut by 3 bases and J by 7 bases, with 12 bases left in between. Germline V gene lookup returns CDR1 SNHLY and CDR2 FYNNEI. There are 13 residues in the CDR3. CDR3 region: CASSDQQYLTQYF. The CDR3 DNA follows: TGTGCCAGCAGTGACCAACAGTACCTGACCCAGTACTTC.

This clonotype was counted between two and nine times. The chain links TRBV4-1 to TRBJ2-1, with 11 bases lining up with TRBD2. The CDR3 is made up of 15 amino acids. Germline V gene sequence: CDR1 MGHRA, CDR2 YSYEKL. Trimming cost V 3 bases and J 7 bases; bases outside gene matches: 5. The CDR3 here is CASSHLAGGKNEQFF. The DNA for the CDR3 is TGCGCCAGCAGCCACCTAGCGGGAGGCAAAAATGAGCAGTTCTTC.

This chain joins TRBV28 and TRBJ2-1; a weak D match, TRBD2 (6 bases). V lost 3 bases to trimming and J lost 7 bases, with 10 bases between them. Germline assignment: CDR1 MDHEN and CDR2 SYDVKM. The CDR3 runs 13 residues. CDR3 nucleotides: TGTGCCAGCAGTTTTTCCCTAGCGAATGAGCAGTTCTTC. Its protein product is CASSFSLANEQFF.

This clonotype was seen a few times. The V call is TRBV6-2 or TRBV6-3, the J call TRBJ2-1, with 9 bases lining up with TRBD1. V shed 2 bases and J 6 bases; nucleotides not matched to a gene: 5. CDR1 and CDR2 from the germline V gene are MNHEY and SVGEGT. The CDR3 extends over 15 amino acids. CDR3 sequence reads: CASSYAGTGTNEQFF. The CDR3 bases are TGTGCCAGCAGTTACGCGGGGACAGGGACCAATGAGCAGTTCTTC.